This T cell receptor (beta chain) was identified in a study of tumor-infiltrating lymphocytes in localized non-small cell lung cancer. Study at large: Resected tumor was paired with non-adjacent uninvolved lung from the same patient.

Using immunoSEQ multiplex PCR, the repertoire was profiled, and TCRdb retains in-frame clones only, with some absent. Here the sample spans 12,000 to 15,000 clones, roughly 79% being singletons. The germline V gene encodes CDR1 SGHNT and CDR2 YENEEA. V was trimmed by 0 bases and J by 5 bases, leaving 16 bases between them. The CDR3 length is 17 residues. Broader study findings: Immunotypes IM1 and IM2 had similar TCR-derived T-cell fractions. Only some patients had TCR sequencing, depending on available tissue. No link was found between tumor T-cell fraction and recurrence-free survival.

This clone was observed a single time. Antigen: not known. Sequences were obtained from lung tumor tissue. The rearrangement links TRBV11-3 to TRBJ2-2; unclear D gene. The TCR sequence derives from a human donor with non-small cell lung cancer. The DNA of the CDR3 is TGTGCCAGCAGCTTAGATTACGGGCCAAGGCAAACCGGGGAGCTGTTTTTT. It translates to CASSLDYGPRQTGELFF. Full variable domain (rest looked up from reference TRBV11-3 and TRBJ2-2): EAGVVQSPRYKIIEKKQPVAFWCNPISGHNTLYWYLQNLGQGPELLIRYENEEAVDDSQLPKDRFSAERLKGVDSTLKIQPAELGDSAVYLCASSLDYGPRQTGELFFGEGSRLTVL.